This T cell receptor beta chain is drawn from a study of blood T cell repertoires in COVID-19 (dated by TCRdb to about 2020). Turning to the overall study: Samples covering the acute and convalescent phases of COVID-19 were provided by collaborators in the United States, Italy and Spain. The prospective study material was composed of cDNA or gDNA derived from T cells, B-cell-depleted T cells, or PBMCs. Deeply sampled blood TCRbeta repertoires from subjects exposed to, actively infected with, or recovered from COVID-19 were included in the dataset. A freely available public database, intended as a resource for researchers studying the immune response to SARS-CoV-2, is where the repertoires were released. Samples came from the ongoing ImmuneRACE study (first 160 participants) plus 1,254 subjects from 6 global collaborators. Nearly every sample came with metadata listing a de-identified subject ID, COVID-19 status, age in years and sex. Where available, HLA class I and class II types were taken from metadata supplied by the sample provider and were not determined by assay-based typing. The paper as a whole reports these results and caveats: Clinical and demographic metadata were provided uncurated, with the amount varying by source and participant.

TCRbeta CDR3 regions were amplified from genomic DNA using the immunoSEQ Assay, a bias-controlled multiplex PCR. The study's processing was this. Within the assay, amplification of reference gene primers was used to estimate how many nucleated cells each sample contained. Sequence reads were collapsed and filtered to measure the absolute abundance of every unique TCRbeta CDR3 rearrangement. Productive Simpson clonality was computed per sample as the square root of Simpson's diversity index over productive rearrangements. The clones in this table, taken by TCRdb from immuneACCESS, are in-frame only. Not every clone is retained; where verified, under half of the shortfall comes from an unresolved V gene, and the cause of the rest is unknown. V and J calls and clone size are copied from that table; D and trimming were computed from the DNA. This sample lists around 80,000 clones; roughly 86% were detected once. The ten largest clones represent about 9.4% of the sample.

The collaborating institutions used their own protocols to collect whole blood in K2EDTA tubes. For TCRbeta analysis, collaborators shipped samples in one of three forms: frozen whole blood, isolated PBMCs, or DNA extracted from either of those sample types. Notes on this clone: The clone's antigen remains unknown. Base qualities were left out, and no much larger clone turns up one base away.

Reading from cysteine to phenylalanine, the CDR3 counts 15 amino acids. The kept DNA is CDR3 alone, 45 bases in frame from the first base. Reading the germline V gene gives CDR1 MNHEY and CDR2 SVGEGT. V drops 4 bases and J drops 0 bases, leaving 10 bases in between. The sequence links TRBV6-2 or TRBV6-3 to TRBJ2-1, with a tentative D gene TRBD1 over 6 matching bases. This clonotype was sampled from a man between 60 and 75 years old with acute or convalescent COVID-19. What was sequenced was peripheral blood. The sequenced DNA is TGTGCCAGCAGTTCGGACAGCAGCTCCTACAATGAGCAGTTCTTC. It codes for CASSSDSSSYNEQFF.